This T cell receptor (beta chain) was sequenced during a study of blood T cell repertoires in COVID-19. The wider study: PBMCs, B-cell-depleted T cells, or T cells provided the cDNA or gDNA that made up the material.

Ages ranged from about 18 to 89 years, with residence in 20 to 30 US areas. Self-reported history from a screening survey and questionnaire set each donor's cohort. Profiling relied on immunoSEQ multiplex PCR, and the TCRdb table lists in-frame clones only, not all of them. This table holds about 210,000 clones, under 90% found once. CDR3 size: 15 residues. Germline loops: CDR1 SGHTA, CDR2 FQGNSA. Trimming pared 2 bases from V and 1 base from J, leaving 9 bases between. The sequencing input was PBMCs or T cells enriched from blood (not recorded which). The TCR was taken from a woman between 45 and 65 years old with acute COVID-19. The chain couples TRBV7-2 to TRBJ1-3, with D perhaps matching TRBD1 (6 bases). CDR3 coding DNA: TGTGCCAGCAGCTTATCTGGACAGTCTGGAAACACCATATATTTT. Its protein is CASSLSGQSGNTIYF.